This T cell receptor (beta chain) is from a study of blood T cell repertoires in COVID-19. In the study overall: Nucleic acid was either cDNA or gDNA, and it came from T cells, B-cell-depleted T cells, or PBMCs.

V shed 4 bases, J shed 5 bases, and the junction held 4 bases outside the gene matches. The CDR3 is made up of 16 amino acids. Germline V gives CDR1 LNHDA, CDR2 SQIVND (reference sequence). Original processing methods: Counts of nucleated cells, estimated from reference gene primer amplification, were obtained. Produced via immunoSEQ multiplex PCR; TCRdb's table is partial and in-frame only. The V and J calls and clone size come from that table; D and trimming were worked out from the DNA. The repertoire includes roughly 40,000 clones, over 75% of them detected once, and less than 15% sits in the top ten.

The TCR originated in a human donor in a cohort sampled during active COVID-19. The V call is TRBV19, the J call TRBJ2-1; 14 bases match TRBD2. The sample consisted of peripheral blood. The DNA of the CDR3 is TGTGCCAGTAGTAGAGGACTAGCGGGGGGTAACAATGAGCAGTTCTTC. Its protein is CASSRGLAGGNNEQFF.